The 31 T cell receptor beta chains below all came from one sample that was sequenced in a study of OX40 agonist ivuxolimab in advanced cancers. Clones were read by immunoSEQ multiplex PCR, and TCRdb kept only the in-frame ones, dropping some. The sample holds about 90,000 clones, approximately 91% seen once. The sequences come from CD4+ or CD8+ T cells sorted from blood, collected in a trial of the OX40 agonist ivuxolimab. The receptors originated from an adult with an advanced solid tumor such as melanoma, head and neck, liver or kidney cancer.

V gene TRBV5-4 combines with J gene TRBJ2-5; possibly TRBD2 for D (5 bases). The CDR3 sequence is 16 residues long. The germline V gene encodes CDR1 SGHNT and CDR2 YYREEE (reference sequence). The V end was cut by 5 bases, the J end by 4 bases, with 21 bases between. The CDR3 nucleotides are TGTGCCAGCAGTCGCGACTATTTTCGGGCTTCAGAGACCCAGTACTTC. The encoded protein is CASSRDYFRASETQYF.

V and J are TRBV19 and TRBJ2-3, with 14 nucleotides matching TRBD2. Germline V gives CDR1 LNHDA, CDR2 SQIVND (reference sequence). Germline trimming cut 1 base from V and 3 bases from J; bases unmatched to any gene: 3. This CDR3 spans 17 amino acids. The CDR3 loop is CASSIGLAGGRTDTQYF. In DNA, the CDR3 is TGTGCCAGTAGTATAGGACTAGCGGGAGGGAGAACAGATACGCAGTATTTT.

The chain couples TRBV6-5 to TRBJ2-7, with 8 bases fitting TRBD1. CDR3 length equals 14 residues. Germline assignment: CDR1 MNHEY and CDR2 SVGAGI. The V gene end was trimmed by 6 bases and the J gene end by 6 bases; junction bases not matched to a gene: 10. CDR3: CASSPWDRMGEQYF. The CDR3 DNA follows: TGTGCCAGCAGCCCTTGGGACAGGATGGGCGAGCAGTACTTC.

The V call is TRBV28, the J call TRBJ1-1; unclear D gene. The germline gives CDR1 MDHEN, CDR2 SYDVKM. Deletions cut 2 bases from V and 3 bases from J, with 13 bases between. The CDR3 runs 15 residues. The CDR3 is CASSLRSPTDTEAFF. In DNA form, the CDR3 reads TGTGCCAGCAGTTTAAGGTCTCCGACTGACACTGAAGCTTTCTTT.

V and J are TRBV10-3 and TRBJ2-7; D perhaps matches TRBD2 (6 bases). CDR1 and CDR2 from the germline V gene are ENHRY and SYGVKD. V lost 0 bases and J lost 5, with 14 bases in between. The CDR3 runs to 15 residues. DNA of the CDR3: TGTGCCATCAGTGAGTCGAGCGGAGGGCCAGACGAGCAGTACTTC. This translates into CAISESSGGPDEQYF.

This clone was seen once. This rearrangement joins TRBV4-2 to TRBJ1-4, with 9 bases aligning to TRBD1. CDR3 length equals 15 residues. From germline, CDR1 is LGHNA and CDR2 YNFKEQ. V lost 0 bases and J lost 9; bases outside the gene matches: 5. The CDR3 DNA reads TGTGCCAGCAGCCAAGAGGCGGGACAGGGCCAAAAACTGTTTTTT. Protein product: CASSQEAGQGQKLFF.

This chain links TRBV19 with TRBJ1-1; D gene uncertain. The CDR3 sequence is 15 residues long. Germline V gene sequence: CDR1 LNHDA, CDR2 SQIVND (reference sequence). With 9 bases removed from V and 4 bases from J, the gap between germline ends came to 21 bases. CDR3 loop: CASPAEAGGSTEAFF. The CDR3 region has the DNA TGTGCCAGCCCAGCTGAGGCAGGCGGTAGCACTGAAGCTTTCTTT.

The chain carries TRBV7-9 and TRBJ1-2, with D possibly matching TRBD1 (6 bases). The length of the CDR3 is 17 residues. Trimming removed 3 bases from V and 7 bases from J, with 24 bases in between. Germline V gene lookup returns CDR1 SEHNR and CDR2 FQNEAQ (reference sequence). CDR3 nucleotide sequence: TGTGCCAGCAGCTTCCCTGTCTTGGCAGGGGAAGGCAGTGGCTACACCTTC. Its protein is CASSFPVLAGEGSGYTF.

The rearrangement links TRBV7-9 to TRBJ2-5, with 8 bases lining up with TRBD2. The CDR3 spans 17 residues. Germline V gene data show CDR1 as SEHNR and CDR2 as FQNEAQ (reference sequence). J lost 5 bases, V lost 5 bases, and 16 bases had no gene match. DNA of the CDR3: TGTGCCAGCAGCACCGGGGTGGGCGGGAGGATTTTGGAGACCCAGTACTTC. This codes for CASSTGVGGRILETQYF.

The J gene is TRBJ1-2, the V gene TRBV6-6; tentative D call: TRBD1 (5 bases). This CDR3 comprises 16 residues. V lost 4 bases and J 2 bases, leaving 17 bases between the germline ends. Per the germline V gene, CDR1 is MNHNY and CDR2 is SVGAGI (reference sequence). The CDR3, as DNA: TGTGCCAGCAGTTTGGGTACAGGACAAAAAAACTATGGCTACACCTTC. It yields the protein CASSLGTGQKNYGYTF.

The chain couples TRBV7-2 to TRBJ2-1, with a weak D call TRBD2 (6 bases). CDR3 length: 13 residues. The germline V gene has CDR1 SGHTA and CDR2 FQGNSA. The V gene lost 2 bases and the J gene lost 9 bases, with 11 bases spanning the gap. The CDR3 here is CASSLTGDVEQFF. DNA for the CDR3: TGTGCCAGCAGCTTAACGGGAGACGTTGAGCAGTTCTTC.

The chain joins TRBV29-1 to TRBJ2-3; D not resolved. Looked up from germline, CDR1 is SQVTM and CDR2 is ANQGSEA. Trimming took off 2 bases at V and 2 bases at J, with 5 bases between the two ends. There are 12 residues in the CDR3. For the CDR3, the DNA is TGCAGCGTTGAAAAGACCACAGATACGCAGTATTTT. Translation gives CSVEKTTDTQYF.

The chain couples TRBV18 to TRBJ2-7, with 9 bases lining up with TRBD1. CDR1 KGHSH and CDR2 LQKENI come from the germline V gene. V dropped 3 bases and J dropped 5; count of bases not matched to a gene: 14. This CDR3 has 17 amino acids. The CDR3 spells CASSPPNNRDRVNEQYF. The CDR3 coding sequence is TGTGCCAGCTCACCCCCAAATAACCGGGACAGGGTAAACGAGCAGTACTTC. Looking up the rest from reference TRBV18 and TRBJ2-7 gives the full variable domain: NAGVMQNPRHLVRRRGQEARLRCSPMKGHSHVYWYRQLPEEGLKFMVYLQKENIIDESGMPKERFSAEFPKEGPSILRIQQVVRGDSAAYFCASSPPNNRDRVNEQYFGPGTRLTVT.

V is TRBV7-9 and J is TRBJ1-1, with TRBD1 as a possible D gene (5 bases). The germline V gene has CDR1 SEHNR and CDR2 FQNEAQ (reference sequence). This CDR3 is 13 amino acids long. V was trimmed by 4 bases and J by 3 bases, leaving 9 bases between them. CDR3 in DNA: TGTGCCAGCAGCTACCAGGGTTACACTGAAGCTTTCTTT. Its translation: CASSYQGYTEAFF.

V and J are TRBV6-5 and TRBJ2-3, with unresolved D. The V and J ends lost 4 bases and 5 bases respectively, with 13 bases between them. The length of the CDR3 is 14 residues. Germline loops: CDR1 MNHEY, CDR2 SVGAGI. CDR3 sequence (DNA): TGTGCCAGCAGTTTCGGACCTTTAGGAGATACGCAGTATTTT. It codes for CASSFGPLGDTQYF.

This clone showed up just once. J is TRBJ1-1 and V is TRBV18; D not certain. The CDR3 is 16 residues long. V was pared by 2 bases and J by 3 bases, with 16 bases between. Looked up from germline, CDR1 is KGHSH and CDR2 is LQKENI. CDR3 in amino acids: CASSPFPELVHTEAFF. As DNA, the CDR3 is TGTGCCAGCTCACCATTTCCCGAACTCGTGCACACTGAAGCTTTCTTT.

This sequence joins TRBV5-1 and TRBJ2-7; D assignment may be TRBD1 or TRBD2 (7 bases each). The CDR3 is 14 amino acids. The germline gives CDR1 SGHRS, CDR2 YFSETQ. Trimming took 4 bases from V and 3 from J, leaving 14 bases between them. The CDR3 spells CASSRAGQSYEQYF. The DNA of the CDR3 is TGCGCCAGCAGCAGAGCGGGACAGAGCTACGAGCAGTACTTC.

The chain combines TRBV7-2 with TRBJ2-7, with 9 positions matching TRBD2. The CDR3 extends over 15 amino acids. CDR1 and CDR2 from the germline V gene are SGHTA and FQGNSA. J gave up 3 bases and V 0 bases, and 3 bases lay outside the gene matches. The CDR3 sequence: CASSLASAGGYEQYF. DNA for the CDR3: TGTGCCAGCAGCTTAGCATCAGCGGGAGGCTACGAGCAGTACTTC.

This chain connects TRBV5-1 to TRBJ2-3; D remains unclear. V gave up 0 bases and J gave up 0 bases, with 5 bases separating them. This CDR3 region has 14 residues. Germline V lookup: CDR1 SGHRS, CDR2 YFSETQ. The CDR3 sequence: CASSLDRSTDTQYF. CDR3 DNA: TGCGCCAGCAGCTTGGACAGAAGCACAGATACGCAGTATTTT.

The CDR3 is CASSYSPGRVSDTQYF. The CDR3 region has the DNA TGTGCCAGCAGTTACTCGCCAGGGCGAGTTTCAGATACGCAGTATTTT. J is TRBJ2-3 and V is TRBV6-5, with D maybe TRBD1 (5 bases). Between the trimmed V and J ends, which lost 0 bases and 4 bases, there was a span of 14 bases. Germline assignment: CDR1 MNHEY and CDR2 SVGAGI. The CDR3 has 16 residues.

This chain links TRBV4-2 with TRBJ2-1; D is ambiguous. V was pared by 1 base and J by 0 bases, with 10 bases between. Germline CDR1 and CDR2: LGHNA and YNFKEQ. The CDR3 loop spans 16 amino acids. In DNA, the CDR3 is TGTGCCAGCAGCCAAGCGCAGATCAGCTCCTACAATGAGCAGTTCTTC. As protein: CASSQAQISSYNEQFF.

The V and J genes are TRBV5-5 and TRBJ2-7, with TRBD2 matching 8 bases. Germline V gene sequence: CDR1 SGHKS, CDR2 YYEKEE (reference sequence). This CDR3 spans 13 amino acids. J gave up 4 bases and V 4 bases, and 4 bases lay outside the gene matches. CDR3 in DNA: TGTGCCAGCAGCCCCCCGGGGGGGTACGAGCAGTACTTC. Protein: CASSPPGGYEQYF.

This clone turned up a few times. CDR3 nucleotides: TGTGCCAGCAGCTTGGGGTGGGGGACAACAAAAGCTTTCTTT. This encodes CASSLGWGTTKAFF. The rearrangement links TRBV7-2 to TRBJ1-1; possibly TRBD1 for D (6 bases). This CDR3 comprises 14 residues. Germline V gene lookup returns CDR1 SGHTA and CDR2 FQGNSA. V lost 3 bases, J lost 9 bases, and 17 bases lay in between.

This rearrangement joins TRBV20-1 to TRBJ2-1; tentatively, D is TRBD2 (7 bases). The CDR3 consists of 11 residues. The germline V gene has CDR1 DFQATT and CDR2 SNEGSKA (reference sequence). The CDR3 coding sequence is TGCAGCCCCTGGAGGACAGAGCGGGGGTTCTTC. This codes for CSPWRTERGFF.

Here the CDR3 DNA reads TGCAGCGTTGATACGGGGAATTGGGGAGATACGCAGTATTTT. Its translation: CSVDTGNWGDTQYF. V is TRBV29-1 and J is TRBJ2-3; tentative D call: TRBD2 (5 bases). Germline CDR1 reads SQVTM; CDR2 reads ANQGSEA. The germline V and J ends were trimmed by 3 bases and 5 bases, with 15 bases remaining between them. The CDR3 totals 14 residues.

The V gene is TRBV19, the J gene TRBJ2-5; D gene uncertain. The germline V gene has CDR1 LNHDA and CDR2 SQIVND (reference sequence). The V end was cut by 10 bases, the J end by 5 bases, with 8 bases between. This CDR3 is 10 amino acids long. CDR3 nucleotides: TGTGCCATGGGCCGGGAGACCCAGTACTTC. Amino acids: CAMGRETQYF.

The chain recombines TRBV9 with TRBJ2-1, with 7 nucleotides matching TRBD1. CDR3 size: 13 residues. CDR1 and CDR2 (germline): SGDLS, YYNGEE. The junction had 2 bases not matched to a gene; V was cut back by 0 bases and J by 8 bases. The CDR3 region has the DNA TGTGCCAGCAGCGTAGACAGGGGATATGAGCAGTTCTTC. Its translation is CASSVDRGYEQFF.

This clone was seen just once. The V call is TRBV19, the J call TRBJ2-2; the D is unclear. This CDR3 spans 15 amino acids. Trimming left V 3 bases short and J 7 bases short, with 15 bases between. Germline assignment: CDR1 LNHDA and CDR2 SQIVND (reference sequence). The CDR3: CASSIPTDRIGELFF. Written as DNA, the CDR3 is TGTGCCAGTAGTATCCCAACGGATAGGATCGGGGAGCTGTTTTTT.

This rearrangement joins TRBV5-1 to TRBJ2-5, with 10 bases lining up with TRBD2. The CDR3 spans 16 residues. V lost 2 bases to trimming and J lost 4 bases; unmatched junction nucleotides: 8. The germline V gene encodes CDR1 SGHRS and CDR2 YFSETQ. The DNA of the CDR3 is TGCGCCAGCAGCTTTGGCGGAGCGGGAGGGGGAGAGACCCAGTACTTC. Encoded protein: CASSFGGAGGGETQYF. Drawing the rest from reference TRBV5-1 and TRBJ2-5, the complete variable domain is KAGVTQTPRYLIKTRGQQVTLSCSPISGHRSVSWYQQTPGQGLQFLFEYFSETQRNKGNFPGRFSGRQFSNSRSEMNVSTLELGDSALYLCASSFGGAGGGETQYFGPGTRLLVL.

This chain uses TRBV7-3 with TRBJ2-3, with 8 bases aligning to TRBD2. The CDR3 contains 16 residues. Germline loops: CDR1 SGHTA, CDR2 FQGTGA. The ends lost 5 bases at V and 4 bases at J; junction bases unmatched: 11. CDR3 region: CASSRGGAGAADTQYF. The CDR3 DNA is TGTGCCAGCAGCCGGGGGGGAGCGGGAGCGGCAGATACGCAGTATTTT.

V usage is TRBV19 and J usage is TRBJ2-1; tentatively, D is TRBD2 (5 bases). V lost 5 bases, J lost 0 bases, and 14 bases lay in between. This CDR3 region has 16 residues. The germline V gene encodes CDR1 LNHDA and CDR2 SQIVND (reference sequence). Written as DNA, the CDR3 is TGTGCCAGTAGTGTGGGCCGGGATTACTCCTACAATGAGCAGTTCTTC. Protein product: CASSVGRDYSYNEQFF.